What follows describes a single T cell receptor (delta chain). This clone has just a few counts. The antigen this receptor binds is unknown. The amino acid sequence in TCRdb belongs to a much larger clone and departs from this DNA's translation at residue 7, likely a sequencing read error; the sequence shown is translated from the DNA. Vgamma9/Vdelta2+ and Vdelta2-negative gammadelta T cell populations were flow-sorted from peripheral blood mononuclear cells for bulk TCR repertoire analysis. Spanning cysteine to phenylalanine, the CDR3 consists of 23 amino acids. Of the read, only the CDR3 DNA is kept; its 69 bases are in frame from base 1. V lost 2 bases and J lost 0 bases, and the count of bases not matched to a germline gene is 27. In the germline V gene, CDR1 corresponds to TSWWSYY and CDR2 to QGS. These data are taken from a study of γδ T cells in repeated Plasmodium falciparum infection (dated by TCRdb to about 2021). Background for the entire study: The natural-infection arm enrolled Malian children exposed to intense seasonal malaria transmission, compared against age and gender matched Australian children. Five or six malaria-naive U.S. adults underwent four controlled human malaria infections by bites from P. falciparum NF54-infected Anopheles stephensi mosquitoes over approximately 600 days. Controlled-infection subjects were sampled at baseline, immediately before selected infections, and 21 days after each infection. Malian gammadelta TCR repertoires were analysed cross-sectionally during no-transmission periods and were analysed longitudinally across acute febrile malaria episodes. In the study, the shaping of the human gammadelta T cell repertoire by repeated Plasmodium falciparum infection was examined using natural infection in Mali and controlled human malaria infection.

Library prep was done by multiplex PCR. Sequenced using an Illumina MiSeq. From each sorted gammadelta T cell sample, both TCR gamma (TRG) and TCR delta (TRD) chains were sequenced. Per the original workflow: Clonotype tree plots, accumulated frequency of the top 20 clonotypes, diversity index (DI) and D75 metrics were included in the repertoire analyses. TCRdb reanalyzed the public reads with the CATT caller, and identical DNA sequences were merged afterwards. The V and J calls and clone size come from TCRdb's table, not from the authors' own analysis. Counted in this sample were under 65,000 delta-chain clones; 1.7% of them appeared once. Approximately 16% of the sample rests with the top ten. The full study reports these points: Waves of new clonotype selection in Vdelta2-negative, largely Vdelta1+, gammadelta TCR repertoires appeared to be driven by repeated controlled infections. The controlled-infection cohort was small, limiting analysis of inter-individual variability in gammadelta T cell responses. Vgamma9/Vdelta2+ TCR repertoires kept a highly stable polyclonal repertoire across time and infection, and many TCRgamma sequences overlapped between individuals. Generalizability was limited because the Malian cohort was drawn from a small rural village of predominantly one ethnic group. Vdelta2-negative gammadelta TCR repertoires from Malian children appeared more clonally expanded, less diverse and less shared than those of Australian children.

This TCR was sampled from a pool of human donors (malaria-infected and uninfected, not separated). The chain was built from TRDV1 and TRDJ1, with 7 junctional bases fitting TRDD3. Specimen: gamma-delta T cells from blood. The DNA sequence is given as TGTGCTCTTGGGGAAACTTGGGTTCTAGGGAGACTGGGGATTACTACGTACACCGATAAACTCATCTTT. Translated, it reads CALGETWVLGRLGITTYTDKLIF.